Each of the 30 T cell receptor beta chains below was sequenced from the same sample in a study of blood T cell repertoires in COVID-19. Only in-frame clones appear in the TCRdb table, and some are missing; sequencing was by immunoSEQ multiplex PCR. This sample has hundreds of thousands of clones, with 90% found just once. Sequencing was performed on PBMCs or T cells enriched from blood (not recorded which). The receptors shown here come from a woman aged 18-35 years with acute COVID-19.

This chain uses TRBV6-6 with TRBJ1-5, with 8 bases aligning to TRBD1. Germline V gene sequence: CDR1 MNHNY, CDR2 SVGAGI (reference sequence). This CDR3 is built from 16 residues. V lost 0 bases and J lost 6; bases outside the gene matches: 7. CDR3 protein: CASSYSATGGGQPQHF. CDR3 bases: TGTGCCAGCAGTTACTCAGCCACAGGGGGAGGTCAGCCCCAGCATTTT.

The chain is built from TRBV28 and TRBJ1-2; the D gene is possibly TRBD1 (6 bases). This CDR3 is 15 amino acids long. Deletions cut 2 bases from V and 0 bases from J, with 10 bases between. Germline CDR1 reads MDHEN; CDR2 reads SYDVKM. The CDR3 sequence: CASSLGGAANYGYTF. CDR3 nucleotides: TGTGCCAGCAGTTTAGGGGGGGCAGCTAACTATGGCTACACCTTC.

This clone showed up just once. This chain joins TRBV4-1 and TRBJ2-7, with 13 bases that match TRBD2. With 5 bases clipped from V and 5 bases from J, the junction kept 6 bases outside the gene matches. Germline assignment: CDR1 MGHRA and CDR2 YSYEKL. The CDR3 totals 15 residues. The CDR3 DNA sequence: TGCGCCAGCAGCTATACGGGACTAGCGGGAAACGAGCAGTACTTC. Its protein product is CASSYTGLAGNEQYF.

This CDR3 is CASSFGSGETQYF. CDR3 bases: TGTGCCAGCAGTTTTGGGTCGGGGGAGACCCAGTACTTC. The genes are TRBV27 and TRBJ2-5; D perhaps matches TRBD2 (5 bases). The CDR3 has 13 residues. The V end was cut by 3 bases, the J end by 5 bases, with 10 bases between. CDR1 is MNHEY, CDR2 SMNVEV, per germline (reference sequence).

The chain joins TRBV11-2 to TRBJ2-1; the D is unclear. The CDR3 runs 11 residues. Germline V gene sequence: CDR1 SGHAT, CDR2 FQNNGV. V lost 1 base and J lost 10, with 5 bases in between. CDR3 DNA sequence: TGTGCCAGCAGCTTAGCAGTGGAGCAGTTCTTC. Translating it yields CASSLAVEQFF.

This clone has a single count. The V call is TRBV7-9, the J call TRBJ1-2; D perhaps matches TRBD1 (5 bases). The CDR3 has 13 amino acids. Trimming took 5 bases from V and 4 from J, leaving 11 bases between them. Germline-derived CDR1 and CDR2 are SEHNR and FQNEAQ (reference sequence). DNA of the CDR3: TGTGCCAGCAGCACAGGACGGAGCTATGGCTACACCTTC. This translates into CASSTGRSYGYTF. The full variable domain, in which reference TRBV7-9 and TRBJ1-2 provide the parts outside the CDR3, is DTGVSQNPRHKITKRGQNVTFRCDPISEHNRLYWYRQTLGQGPEFLTYFQNEAQLEKSRLLSDRFSAERPKGSFSTLEIQRTEQGDSAMYLCASSTGRSYGYTFGSGTRLTVV.

The V and J genes are TRBV30 and TRBJ1-4; D perhaps matches TRBD1 (5 bases). V was clipped by 4 bases and J by 3 bases, with 15 bases between them. There are 15 residues in the CDR3. Germline V lookup: CDR1 GTSNPN, CDR2 SVGIG (reference sequence). The CDR3 protein is CAWNNRNTPNEKLFF. In DNA form, the CDR3 reads TGTGCCTGGAACAACAGGAACACTCCTAATGAAAAACTGTTTTTT.

This sequence joins TRBV2 and TRBJ2-7; 11 bases align to TRBD2. The length of the CDR3 is 16 residues. Germline CDR1 reads SNHLY; CDR2 reads FYNNEI. Losses at the gene ends were 4 bases for V and 5 bases for J; bases not matched to a gene: 10. As DNA, the CDR3 is TGTGCCAGCAGTGGGACTAGCGGGTGGGGAACGAACGAGCAGTACTTC. The encoded protein is CASSGTSGWGTNEQYF.

CDR3 sequence (DNA): TGCGCCAGCAGCCCGGGACAGGGGGTCCATGGCTACACCTTC. It is translated as CASSPGQGVHGYTF. The V call is TRBV4-3, the J call TRBJ1-2; 11 positions agree with TRBD1. The CDR3 is made up of 14 amino acids. Germline values: CDR1 LGHNA, CDR2 YSLEER. Trimming at V came to 4 bases and at J to 6 bases, leaving 4 bases not matched to a gene.

The rearrangement links TRBV10-3 to TRBJ1-4; D is uncertain. This CDR3 comprises 12 residues. V lost 10 bases and J lost 5, with 11 bases in between. Germline CDR1 reads ENHRY; CDR2 reads SYGVKD. The CDR3 DNA sequence: TGTGCCACCCAGGCCAAAAATGAAAAACTGTTTTTT. The encoded protein is CATQAKNEKLFF.

The chain combines TRBV14 with TRBJ2-1; 12 nucleotides align to TRBD2. The CDR3 extends over 17 amino acids. V was pared by 3 bases and J by 9 bases, with 12 bases of the junction left unmatched. The germline V gene has CDR1 SGHDN and CDR2 FVKESK. The CDR3: CASSHFPGTSGFGEQFF. CDR3 coding DNA: TGTGCCAGCAGCCATTTCCCCGGGACTAGCGGGTTCGGTGAGCAGTTCTTC.

This rearrangement joins TRBV25-1 to TRBJ2-3; D is perhaps TRBD1 (5 bases). In germline, CDR1 is MGHDK, CDR2 SYGVNS. Trimming removed 3 bases at V and 6 bases at J, with 7 bases between. This CDR3 spans 12 amino acids. The CDR3 sequence: CASSDAGDTQYF. Here the CDR3 DNA reads TGTGCCAGCAGTGACGCAGGGGATACGCAGTATTTT.

This sequence joins TRBV11-3 and TRBJ2-1; D is perhaps TRBD2 (6 bases). The CDR3 has 16 residues. Germline CDR1 reads SGHNT; CDR2 reads YENEEA. Trimming pared 2 bases from V and 0 bases from J, leaving 11 bases between. DNA for the CDR3: TGTGCCAGCAGCTTATCGTCGACTAGCTCCTACAATGAGCAGTTCTTC. It codes for CASSLSSTSSYNEQFF.

The chain uses TRBV11-2 and TRBJ2-1, with 12 positions matching TRBD2. From germline, CDR1 is SGHAT and CDR2 FQNNGV. The ends lost 1 base at V and 15 bases at J; junction bases unmatched: 19. This CDR3 comprises 18 residues. The CDR3 DNA follows: TGTGCCAGCAGCTTAGGACCCAAGGGGGCATTGCGACTAGCGGGAGTGTTCTTC. Its translation is CASSLGPKGALRLAGVFF.

The chain carries TRBV19 and TRBJ2-2; the match to TRBD2 covers 15 bases. J was trimmed by 4 bases and V by 5 bases; bases with no gene match: 2. The germline CDR1 and CDR2 sequences are LNHDA and SQIVND (reference sequence). CDR3 length: 16 residues. The CDR3 loop reads CASSWTSGRGTGELFF. The CDR3 DNA sequence: TGTGCCAGTAGTTGGACTAGCGGGAGGGGCACCGGGGAGCTGTTTTTT.

The V gene is TRBV9, the J gene TRBJ1-2, with 9 bases lining up with TRBD1. Germline V gene data show CDR1 as SGDLS and CDR2 as YYNGEE. The CDR3 runs to 15 residues. V was clipped by 0 bases and J by 8 bases; unmatched bases: 8. For the CDR3, the DNA is TGTGCCAGCAGCGTAGCAGAACAGGGGGCGTCCGGCTACACCTTC. It encodes CASSVAEQGASGYTF.

The count of this clone is one. The rearrangement uses TRBV7-2 and TRBJ2-7; TRBD2 agrees at 8 bases. In germline, CDR1 is SGHTA, CDR2 FQGNSA. V lost 2 bases to trimming and J lost 6 bases; unmatched junction nucleotides: 12. The CDR3 covers 16 residues. CDR3 loop: CASSLMIAGREIEQYF. CDR3 DNA sequence: TGTGCCAGCAGCTTAATGATAGCGGGAAGGGAAATCGAGCAGTACTTC.

The V call is TRBV24-1, the J call TRBJ2-5; TRBD1 is a possible D gene (5 bases). Trimming stripped 4 bases from V and 5 bases from J, with 16 bases between. This CDR3 spans 15 amino acids. The germline CDR1 and CDR2 sequences are KGHDR and SFDVKD. The CDR3, as DNA: TGTGCCACCAGTGACACAGGCAGGGCCTACGAGACCCAGTACTTC. It encodes CATSDTGRAYETQYF.

The V gene is TRBV28, the J gene TRBJ1-3; TRBD1 agrees at 9 bases. CDR3 length: 15 residues. Germline loops: CDR1 MDHEN, CDR2 SYDVKM. The ends lost 8 bases at V and 0 bases at J; junction bases unmatched: 5. The CDR3 nucleotides read TGTGCCAGCGGAGAGACAGGGGGCTCTGGAAACACCATATATTTT. This encodes CASGETGGSGNTIYF.

This clone was seen a single time. The rearrangement joins TRBV9 to TRBJ2-1; 8 nucleotides line up with TRBD2. V dropped 3 bases and J dropped 2; count of bases not matched to a gene: 7. Germline values: CDR1 SGDLS, CDR2 YYNGEE. The CDR3 spans 16 residues. In DNA, the CDR3 is TGTGCCAGCAGCGCACCGATAGCGGGACCCTACAATGAGCAGTTCTTC. Amino acids: CASSAPIAGPYNEQFF.

This clone has only one observation. This chain uses TRBV27 with TRBJ1-2; 8 positions match TRBD1. The CDR3 runs to 13 residues. Germline V gene lookup returns CDR1 MNHEY and CDR2 SMNVEV (reference sequence). The ends lost 5 bases at V and 8 bases at J; junction bases unmatched: 7. The CDR3 region has the DNA TGTGCCAGCAGTACGACAGGGGTCGGCGGCTACACCTTC. Its protein product is CASSTTGVGGYTF.

V is TRBV18 and J is TRBJ1-4; 10 bases align to TRBD1. Germline lookup yields CDR1 KGHSH and CDR2 LQKENI. Germline trimming cut 0 bases from V and 5 bases from J; bases unmatched to any gene: 3. The CDR3 totals 16 residues. The CDR3 region is CASSPPRGQGNEKLFF. The CDR3 DNA reads TGTGCCAGCTCACCACCGAGGGGACAGGGGAATGAAAAACTGTTTTTT.

The CDR3 DNA follows: TGTGCCACCAGCCCCCTCGCGGGGGATCTGAGGGATGAGCAGTTCTTC. Translating it yields CATSPLAGDLRDEQFF. V is TRBV15 and J is TRBJ2-1, with TRBD2 matching 7 bases. The junction had 15 bases not matched to a gene; V was cut back by 5 bases and J by 8 bases. The CDR3 extends over 16 amino acids. Germline V CDR1 and CDR2: LNHNV, YYDKDF (reference sequence).

J is TRBJ1-2 and V is TRBV28; D is perhaps TRBD1 (5 bases). The CDR3 runs 17 residues. The germline gives CDR1 MDHEN, CDR2 SYDVKM. V lost 2 bases, J lost 3 bases, and 19 bases lay in between. CDR3 bases: TGTGCCAGCAGTTTAACAGGCCCCCAGGGCCGGGACTATGGCTACACCTTC. Protein: CASSLTGPQGRDYGYTF.

In regard to this clone: Other DNA sequences in the sample encode the same CDR3. The chain uses TRBV27 and TRBJ1-4; TRBD1 matches 9 bases. Germline CDR1 reads MNHEY; CDR2 reads SMNVEV (reference sequence). V was clipped by 6 bases and J by 8 bases; unmatched bases: 7. The length of the CDR3 is 14 residues. CDR3 residues: CASSLQGAGEKLFF. The DNA for the CDR3 is TGTGCCAGCAGCCTACAGGGGGCAGGGGAAAAACTGTTTTTT.

The chain couples TRBV19 to TRBJ1-4; D remains ambiguous. The length of the CDR3 is 15 residues. Germline-derived CDR1 and CDR2 are LNHDA and SQIVND (reference sequence). V gave up 6 bases and J gave up 8 bases, with 19 bases separating them. Here the CDR3 reads CASSHYRTSGEKLFF. CDR3 coding DNA: TGTGCCAGTAGCCACTACCGGACTAGCGGGGAAAAACTGTTTTTT.

The J gene is TRBJ1-2, the V gene TRBV27; D call uncertain. The CDR3 sequence is 14 residues long. The germline V and J ends were trimmed by 2 bases and 0 bases, with 7 bases remaining between them. Germline lookup yields CDR1 MNHEY and CDR2 SMNVEV (reference sequence). CDR3 protein: CASSLGGANYGYTF. The CDR3 nucleotides are TGTGCCAGCAGTTTAGGCGGAGCTAACTATGGCTACACCTTC.

J is TRBJ2-7 and V is TRBV18, with D perhaps matching TRBD2 (5 bases). Trimming removed 3 bases from V and 1 base from J, with 7 bases in between. Germline assignment: CDR1 KGHSH and CDR2 LQKENI. The CDR3 has 13 amino acids. The CDR3 nucleotides are TGTGCCAGCTCACCTCGGACTTCCTACGAGCAGTACTTC. Residues: CASSPRTSYEQYF.

The chain uses TRBV4-1 and TRBJ1-4, with a possible D match to TRBD1 (6 bases). V was shortened by 4 bases and J by 0 bases, with 12 bases between the two germline ends. Germline CDR1 is MGHRA and CDR2 is YSYEKL. This CDR3 is built from 16 residues. CDR3 bases: TGCGCCAGCAGCCGACAACAGGGCGCAACTAATGAAAAACTGTTTTTT. This codes for CASSRQQGATNEKLFF.

The CDR3 DNA reads TGTGCCAGCTCACGGTTCGGTGGGAGGGCCCGGCATCACACGCAGTATTTT. Its translation is CASSRFGGRARHHTQYF. The gene calls are TRBV18 and TRBJ2-3; 7 bases are shared with TRBD2. V lost 4 bases to trimming and J lost 9 bases; unmatched junction nucleotides: 19. The CDR3 is 17 amino acids. The germline V gene encodes CDR1 KGHSH and CDR2 LQKENI. Full variable domain (remainder filled in from reference TRBV18 and TRBJ2-3): NAGVMQNPRHLVRRRGQEARLRCSPMKGHSHVYWYRQLPEEGLKFMVYLQKENIIDESGMPKERFSAEFPKEGPSILRIQQVVRGDSAAYFCASSRFGGRARHHTQYFGPGTRLTVL.